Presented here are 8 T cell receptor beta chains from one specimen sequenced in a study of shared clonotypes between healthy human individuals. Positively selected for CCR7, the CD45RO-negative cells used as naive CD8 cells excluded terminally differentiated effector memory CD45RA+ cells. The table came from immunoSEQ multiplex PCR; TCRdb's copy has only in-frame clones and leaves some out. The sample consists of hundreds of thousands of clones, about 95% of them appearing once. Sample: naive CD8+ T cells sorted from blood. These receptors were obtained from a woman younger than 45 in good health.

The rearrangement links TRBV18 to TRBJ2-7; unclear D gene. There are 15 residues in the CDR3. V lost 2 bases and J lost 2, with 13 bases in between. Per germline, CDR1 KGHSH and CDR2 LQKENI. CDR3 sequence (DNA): TGTGCCAGCTCACCAATAAAAGGAGAAACCTACGAGCAGTACTTC. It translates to CASSPIKGETYEQYF.

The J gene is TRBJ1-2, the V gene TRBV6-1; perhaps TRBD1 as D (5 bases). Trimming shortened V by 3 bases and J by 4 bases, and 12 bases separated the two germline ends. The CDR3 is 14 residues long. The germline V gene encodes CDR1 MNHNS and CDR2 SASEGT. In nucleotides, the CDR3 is TGTGCCAGCAGTGACCCCGGGACGGGCTATGGCTACACCTTC. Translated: CASSDPGTGYGYTF.

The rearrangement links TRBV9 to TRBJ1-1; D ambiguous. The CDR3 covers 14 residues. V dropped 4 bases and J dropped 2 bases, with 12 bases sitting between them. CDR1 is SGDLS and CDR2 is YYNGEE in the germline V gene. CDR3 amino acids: CASSMSSLNTEAFF. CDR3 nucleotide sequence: TGTGCCAGCAGCATGTCCTCACTTAACACTGAAGCTTTCTTT.

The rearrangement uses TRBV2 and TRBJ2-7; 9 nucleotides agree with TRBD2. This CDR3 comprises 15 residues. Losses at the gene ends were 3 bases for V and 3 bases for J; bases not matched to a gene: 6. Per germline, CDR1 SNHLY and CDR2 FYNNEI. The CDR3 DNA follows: TGTGCCAGCAGTGACCCGGCTAGCGGGAACTACGAGCAGTACTTC. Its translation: CASSDPASGNYEQYF. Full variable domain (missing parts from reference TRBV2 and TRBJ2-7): EPEVTQTPSHQVTQMGQEVILRCVPISNHLYFYWYRQILGQKVEFLVSFYNNEISEKSEIFDDQFSVERPDGSNFTLKIRSTKLEDSAMYFCASSDPASGNYEQYFGPGTRLTVT.

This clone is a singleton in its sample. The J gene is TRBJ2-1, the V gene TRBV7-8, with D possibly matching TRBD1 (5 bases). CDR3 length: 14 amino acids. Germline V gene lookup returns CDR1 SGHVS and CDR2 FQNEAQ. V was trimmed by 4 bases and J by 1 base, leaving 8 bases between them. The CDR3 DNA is TGTGCCAGCAGCTCTAGGGGTTCCTACAATGAGCAGTTCTTC. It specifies CASSSRGSYNEQFF.

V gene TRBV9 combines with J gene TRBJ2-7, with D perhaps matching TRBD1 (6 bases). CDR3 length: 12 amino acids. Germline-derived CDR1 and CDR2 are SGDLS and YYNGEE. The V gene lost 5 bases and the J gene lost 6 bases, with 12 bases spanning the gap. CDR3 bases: TGTGCCAGCAGTACAGGGATGGGCGAGCAGTACTTC. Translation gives CASSTGMGEQYF.

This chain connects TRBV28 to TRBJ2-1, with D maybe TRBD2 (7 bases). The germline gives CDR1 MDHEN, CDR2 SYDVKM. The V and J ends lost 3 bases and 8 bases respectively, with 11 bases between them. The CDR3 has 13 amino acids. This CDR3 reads CASSFGEGDEQFF. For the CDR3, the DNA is TGTGCCAGCAGTTTTGGGGAGGGGGATGAGCAGTTCTTC.

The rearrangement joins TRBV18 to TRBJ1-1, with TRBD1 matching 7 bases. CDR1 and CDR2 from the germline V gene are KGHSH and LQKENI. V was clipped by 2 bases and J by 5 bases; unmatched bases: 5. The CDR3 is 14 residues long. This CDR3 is CASSPDRVGTEAFF. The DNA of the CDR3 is TGTGCCAGCTCACCAGACAGGGTTGGGACTGAAGCTTTCTTT.